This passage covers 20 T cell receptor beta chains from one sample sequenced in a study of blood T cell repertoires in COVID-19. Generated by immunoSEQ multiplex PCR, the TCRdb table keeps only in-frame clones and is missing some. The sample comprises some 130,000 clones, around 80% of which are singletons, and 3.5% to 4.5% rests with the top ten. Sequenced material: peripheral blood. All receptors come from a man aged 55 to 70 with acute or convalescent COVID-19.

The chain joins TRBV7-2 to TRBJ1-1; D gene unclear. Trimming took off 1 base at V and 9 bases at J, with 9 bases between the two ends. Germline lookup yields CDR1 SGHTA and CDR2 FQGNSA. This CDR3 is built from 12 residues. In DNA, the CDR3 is TGTGCCAGCAGCTTAGGTCCAGGAAAAGCTTTCTTT. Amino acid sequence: CASSLGPGKAFF.

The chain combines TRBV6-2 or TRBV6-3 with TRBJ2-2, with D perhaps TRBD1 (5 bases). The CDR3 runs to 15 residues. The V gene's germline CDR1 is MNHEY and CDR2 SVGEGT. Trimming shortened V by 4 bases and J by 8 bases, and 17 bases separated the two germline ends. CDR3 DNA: TGTGCCAGCAGTTCCTCCTTTGGGGCAGGTGGGGAGCTGTTTTTT. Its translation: CASSSSFGAGGELFF.

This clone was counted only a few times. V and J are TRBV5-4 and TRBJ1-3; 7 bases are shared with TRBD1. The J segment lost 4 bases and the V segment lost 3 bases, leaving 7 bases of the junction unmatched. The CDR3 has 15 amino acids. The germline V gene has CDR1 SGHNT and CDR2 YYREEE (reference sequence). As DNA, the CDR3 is TGTGCCAGCAGCTCGGGGACAGCCCTAGGAAACACCATATATTTT. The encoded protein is CASSSGTALGNTIYF.

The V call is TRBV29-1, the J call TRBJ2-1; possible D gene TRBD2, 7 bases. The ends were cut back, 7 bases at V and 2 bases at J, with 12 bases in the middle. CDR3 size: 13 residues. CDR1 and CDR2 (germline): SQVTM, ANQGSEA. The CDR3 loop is CSAKGGTYNEQFF. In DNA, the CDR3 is TGCAGCGCCAAGGGGGGGACCTACAATGAGCAGTTCTTC.

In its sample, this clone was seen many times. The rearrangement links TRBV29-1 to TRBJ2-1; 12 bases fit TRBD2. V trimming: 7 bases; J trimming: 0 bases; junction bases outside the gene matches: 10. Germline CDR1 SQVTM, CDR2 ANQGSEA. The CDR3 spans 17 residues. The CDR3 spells CSALRTSGANSYNEQFF. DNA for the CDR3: TGCAGCGCGCTGAGGACTAGCGGGGCTAACTCCTACAATGAGCAGTTCTTC.

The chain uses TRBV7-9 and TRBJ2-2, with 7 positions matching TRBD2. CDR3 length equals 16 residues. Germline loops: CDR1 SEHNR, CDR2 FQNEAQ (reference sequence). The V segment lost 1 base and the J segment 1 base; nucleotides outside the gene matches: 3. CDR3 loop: CASSLGGRENTGELFF. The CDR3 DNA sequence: TGTGCCAGCAGCTTAGGAGGGAGGGAGAACACCGGGGAGCTGTTTTTT.

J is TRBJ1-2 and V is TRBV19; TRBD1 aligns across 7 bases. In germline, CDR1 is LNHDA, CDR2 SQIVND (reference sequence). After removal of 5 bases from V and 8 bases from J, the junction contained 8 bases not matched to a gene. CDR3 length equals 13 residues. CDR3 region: CASSVQGWGGYTF. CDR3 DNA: TGTGCCAGTAGTGTACAGGGGTGGGGAGGCTACACCTTC.

The CDR3 DNA sequence: TGTGCCAGCTCACAGGGCCTCGAAAAACTGTTTTTT. Protein product: CASSQGLEKLFF. This chain links TRBV14 with TRBJ1-4, with D tentatively TRBD1 (6 bases). V was shortened by 8 bases and J by 8 bases, with 12 bases between the two germline ends. This CDR3 contains 12 residues. The germline V gene has CDR1 SGHDN and CDR2 FVKESK.

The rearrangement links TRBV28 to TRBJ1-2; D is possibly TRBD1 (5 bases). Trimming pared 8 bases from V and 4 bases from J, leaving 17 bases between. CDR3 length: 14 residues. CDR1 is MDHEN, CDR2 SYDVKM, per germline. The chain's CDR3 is CASLAHSGGYGYTF. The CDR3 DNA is TGTGCCAGCCTTGCCCACTCGGGGGGCTATGGCTACACCTTC.

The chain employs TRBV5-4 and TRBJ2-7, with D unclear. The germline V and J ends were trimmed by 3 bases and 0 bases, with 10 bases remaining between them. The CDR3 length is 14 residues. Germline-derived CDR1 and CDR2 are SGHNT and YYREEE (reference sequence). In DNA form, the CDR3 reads TGTGCCAGCAGCTCCTCCGACTTCTCCTACGAGCAGTACTTC. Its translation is CASSSSDFSYEQYF.

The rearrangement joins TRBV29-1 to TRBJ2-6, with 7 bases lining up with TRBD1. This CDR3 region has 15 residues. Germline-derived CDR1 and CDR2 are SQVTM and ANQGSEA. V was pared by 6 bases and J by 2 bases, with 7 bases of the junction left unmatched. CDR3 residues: CSVGIGQAGANVLTF. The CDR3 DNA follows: TGCAGCGTCGGGATAGGACAGGCTGGGGCCAACGTCCTGACTTTC.

The CDR3 here is CASSSQEKLFF. The CDR3 nucleotides are TGTGCCAGCAGCTCCCAAGAAAAACTGTTTTTT. The J gene is TRBJ1-4, the V gene TRBV7-9; D gene uncertain. Germline CDR1 is SEHNR and CDR2 is FQNEAQ (reference sequence). The V end was cut by 4 bases, the J end by 8 bases, with 5 bases between. CDR3 length: 11 residues. The variable domain in full, with the rest retrieved from reference TRBV7-9 and TRBJ1-4, is DTGVSQNPRHKITKRGQNVTFRCDPISEHNRLYWYRQTLGQGPEFLTYFQNEAQLEKSRLLSDRFSAERPKGSFSTLEIQRTEQGDSAMYLCASSSQEKLFFGSGTQLSVL.

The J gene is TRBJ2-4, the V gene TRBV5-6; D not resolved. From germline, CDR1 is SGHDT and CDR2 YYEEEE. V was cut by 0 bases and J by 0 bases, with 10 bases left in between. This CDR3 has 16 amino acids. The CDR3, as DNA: TGTGCCAGCAGCTTGGAATGGGCCCTAGCCAAAAACATTCAGTACTTC. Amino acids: CASSLEWALAKNIQYF.

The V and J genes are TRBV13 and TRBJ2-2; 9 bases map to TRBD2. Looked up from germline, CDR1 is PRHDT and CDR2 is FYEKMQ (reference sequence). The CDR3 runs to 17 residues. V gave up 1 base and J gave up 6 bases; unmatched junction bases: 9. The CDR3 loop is CASSLEPSGVRPGELFF. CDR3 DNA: TGTGCCAGCAGCTTAGAGCCTAGCGGGGTCAGGCCCGGGGAGCTGTTTTTT.

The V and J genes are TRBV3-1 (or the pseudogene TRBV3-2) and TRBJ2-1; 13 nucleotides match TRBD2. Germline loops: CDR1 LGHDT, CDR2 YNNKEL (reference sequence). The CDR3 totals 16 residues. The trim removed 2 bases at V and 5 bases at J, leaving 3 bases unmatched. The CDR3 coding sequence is TGTGCCAGCAGCCAAACTAGCGGGAGGGGGAACAATGAGCAGTTCTTC. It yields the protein CASSQTSGRGNNEQFF.

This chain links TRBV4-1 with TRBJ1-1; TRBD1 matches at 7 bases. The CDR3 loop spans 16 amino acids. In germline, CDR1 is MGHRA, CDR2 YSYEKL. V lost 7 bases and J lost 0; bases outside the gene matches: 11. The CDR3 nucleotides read TGCGCCAGCACCCCGACAGGGCTGGCTCTGAACACTGAAGCTTTCTTT. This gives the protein CASTPTGLALNTEAFF.

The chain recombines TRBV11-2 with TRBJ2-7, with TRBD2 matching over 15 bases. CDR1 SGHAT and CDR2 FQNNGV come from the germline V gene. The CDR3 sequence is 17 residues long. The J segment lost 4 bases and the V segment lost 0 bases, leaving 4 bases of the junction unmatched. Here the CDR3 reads CASSLDLGTSGRYEQYF. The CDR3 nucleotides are TGTGCCAGCAGCTTAGATCTAGGGACTAGCGGGAGGTACGAGCAGTACTTC.

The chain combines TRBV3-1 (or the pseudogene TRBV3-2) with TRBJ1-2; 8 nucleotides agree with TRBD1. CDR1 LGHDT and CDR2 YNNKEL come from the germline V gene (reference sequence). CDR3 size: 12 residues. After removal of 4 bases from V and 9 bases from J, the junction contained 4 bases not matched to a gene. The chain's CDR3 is CASSPGQGSYTF. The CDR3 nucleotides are TGTGCCAGCAGCCCTGGACAGGGAAGCTACACCTTC.

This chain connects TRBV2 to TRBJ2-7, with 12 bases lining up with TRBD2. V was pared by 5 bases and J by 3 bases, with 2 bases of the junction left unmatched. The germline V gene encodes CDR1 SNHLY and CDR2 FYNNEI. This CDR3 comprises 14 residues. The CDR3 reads CASSPGLAGYEQYF. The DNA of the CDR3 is TGTGCCAGCAGTCCGGGACTAGCGGGCTACGAGCAGTACTTC.

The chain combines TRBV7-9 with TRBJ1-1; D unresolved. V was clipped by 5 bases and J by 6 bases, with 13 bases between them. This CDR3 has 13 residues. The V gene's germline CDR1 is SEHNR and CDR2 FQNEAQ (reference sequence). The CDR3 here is CASSPPTTAEAFF. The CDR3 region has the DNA TGTGCCAGCAGCCCTCCAACAACAGCTGAAGCTTTCTTT.